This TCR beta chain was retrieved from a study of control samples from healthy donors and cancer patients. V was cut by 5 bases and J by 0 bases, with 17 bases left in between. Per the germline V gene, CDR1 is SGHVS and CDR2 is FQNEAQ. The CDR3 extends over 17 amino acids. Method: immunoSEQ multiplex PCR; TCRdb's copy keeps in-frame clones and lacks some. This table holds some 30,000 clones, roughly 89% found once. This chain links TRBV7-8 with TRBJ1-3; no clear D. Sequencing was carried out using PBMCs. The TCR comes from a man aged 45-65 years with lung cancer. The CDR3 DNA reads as TGTGCCAGCAGCCCAAGATCGGCGGATTCCTCTGGAAACACCATATATTTT. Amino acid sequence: CASSPRSADSSGNTIYF.